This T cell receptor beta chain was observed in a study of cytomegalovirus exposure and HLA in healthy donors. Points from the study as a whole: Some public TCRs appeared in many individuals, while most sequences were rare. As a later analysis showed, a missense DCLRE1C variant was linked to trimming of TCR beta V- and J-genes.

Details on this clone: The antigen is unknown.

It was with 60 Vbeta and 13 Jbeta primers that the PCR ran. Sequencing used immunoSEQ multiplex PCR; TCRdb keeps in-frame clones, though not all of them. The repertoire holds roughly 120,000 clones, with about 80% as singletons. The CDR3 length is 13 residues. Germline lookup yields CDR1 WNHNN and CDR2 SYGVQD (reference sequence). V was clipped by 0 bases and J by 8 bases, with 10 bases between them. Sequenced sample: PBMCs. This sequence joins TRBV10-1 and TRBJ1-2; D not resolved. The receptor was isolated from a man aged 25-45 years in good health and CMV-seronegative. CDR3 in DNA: TGCGCCAGCAGTGAGTCGGTTGACTCAGGCTACACCTTC. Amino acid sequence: CASSESVDSGYTF.